The 4 T cell receptor beta chains below come from one sample, sequenced in a study of early T cells in non-severe SARS-CoV-2 infection. TCRdb itself ran the 5' RACE reads through MiXCR, one entry per CDR3 protein. The top ten clones hold roughly 3% of a sample with roughly 66,000 distinct CDR3 sequences, 9.1% of them seen once. Sequenced material: whole blood. The source of these receptors is an adult who was a healthcare worker with PCR-confirmed SARS-CoV-2 infection or an uninfected control (not recorded which).

This clonotype was recorded many times. This chain joins TRBV19 and TRBJ2-6; perhaps TRBD1 as D (5 bases). CDR1 is LNHDA, CDR2 SQIVND, per germline (reference sequence). The germline V and J ends were trimmed by 4 bases and 2 bases, with 9 bases remaining between them. This CDR3 has 15 amino acids. The CDR3 sequence is CASSNIRAGANVLTF. CDR3 DNA sequence: TGTGCCAGTAGTAATATCAGGGCTGGGGCCAACGTCCTGACTTTC.

This clonotype has more than one count but fewer than ten. The CDR3 protein is CASGSKTGTGVLNTEAFF. In DNA form, the CDR3 reads TGCGCCAGCGGCTCCAAGACCGGGACAGGGGTTCTTAACACTGAAGCTTTCTTT. This sequence joins TRBV23-1 and TRBJ1-1, with 10 bases fitting TRBD1. TRBV23-1 is flagged as an ORF with uncertain function. The CDR3 has 18 amino acids. Trimming took 8 bases from V and 2 from J; bases not matched to a gene: 17.

In this sample, this clonotype turned up a few times. The CDR3 sequence is CSDRDSHCSGNTIYF. Written as DNA, the CDR3 is TGCAGCGACCGGGACAGCCACTGTTCTGGAAACACCATATATTTT. V and J are TRBV29-1 and TRBJ1-3, with 7 bases matching TRBD1. V trimming: 7 bases; J trimming: 1 base; junction bases outside the gene matches: 10. Germline-derived CDR1 and CDR2 are SQVTM and ANQGSEA. This CDR3 is 15 amino acids long. The full variable domain, in which reference TRBV29-1 and TRBJ1-3 provide the parts outside the CDR3, is SAVISQKPSRDICQRGTSLTIQCQVDSQVTMMFWYRQQPGQSLTLIATANQGSEATYESGFVIDKFPISRPNLTFSTLTVSNMSPEDSSIYLCSDRDSHCSGNTIYFGEGSWLTVV.

This clonotype was observed a handful of times. The chain uses TRBV5-4 and TRBJ2-7, with D unclear. V shed 1 base and J shed 1 base, with 6 bases lying between them. The CDR3 has 13 residues. Looked up from germline, CDR1 is SGHNT and CDR2 is YYREEE (reference sequence). The CDR3 bases are TGTGCCAGCAGCTTGTTGGGTTCCTACGAGCAGTACTTC. This sequence encodes CASSLLGSYEQYF.